This entry is about one T cell receptor (beta chain). Measured with immunoSEQ multiplex PCR; TCRdb has only the in-frame clones, and not every one. Found here are roughly 110,000 clones, roughly nine tenths of them singletons; the top ten hold 1.8%. V lost 3 bases and J lost 0, with 14 bases in between. This CDR3 has 16 residues. Germline V gene sequence: CDR1 MDHEN, CDR2 SYDVKM. This sample is drawn from a study of cytomegalovirus exposure and HLA in healthy donors. The clonotype originates from a woman under 30 in good health and CMV-seropositive. The chain recombines TRBV28 with TRBJ2-5; weak D call: TRBD2 (6 bases). The specimen sequenced was PBMCs. The DNA for the CDR3 is TGTGCCAGCAGTTTGACAACGGCGGGGTACCAAGAGACCCAGTACTTC. Protein sequence: CASSLTTAGYQETQYF.